These 10 T cell receptor beta chains were sequenced from one sample in a study of beta chain features in type 1 diabetes (dated by TCRdb to the late 2010s). Points the paper makes about the study in general: Type 1 diabetes patients showed a moderate but significant shortening of TCRB CDR3 length in all four CD4+ subsets.

Antigen specificity for these receptors is unknown. Libraries came from the immunoSEQ multiplex PCR assay. All of the isolated RNA was reverse transcribed with the High Capacity cDNA Reverse Transcription Kit, so expressed TCRB transcripts were sequenced. This immuneACCESS table, as held by TCRdb, lists in-frame sequences with V and J called but not all clones. Of the missing ones, under half trace to an unresolved V gene in checked studies; the others have no known cause. This sample gives just under 150,000 clones in total; 10% to 15% of them show up just once. 1.3% of the sample is in the top ten clones. The sample taken for sequencing was central memory CD4+ T cells from blood. The receptors derive from a man aged 18 to 29 with type 1 diabetes.

This clone was seen a few times. The sample has other DNA sequences that encode this CDR3 too. The rearrangement links TRBV10-3 to TRBJ1-4; 7 bases are shared with TRBD1. Losses at the gene ends were 4 bases for V and 4 bases for J; bases not matched to a gene: 3. The CDR3 is 14 amino acids. The germline V gene has CDR1 ENHRY and CDR2 SYGVKD. The CDR3 region has the DNA TGTGCCATCAGTGCCGGGACAGATAATGAAAAACTGTTTTTT. This sequence encodes CAISAGTDNEKLFF.

This clone was seen more than once but under ten times. V gene TRBV7-2 combines with J gene TRBJ1-2; tentative D call: TRBD1 (5 bases). Germline V gives CDR1 SGHTA, CDR2 FQGNSA. V gave up 5 bases and J gave up 3 bases, with 16 bases separating them. This CDR3 comprises 15 residues. DNA of the CDR3: TGTGCCAGCAGCCCCAACGGGGGGGAGTACTATGGCTACACCTTC. This gives the protein CASSPNGGEYYGYTF.

This clone has just a few counts. CDR3 sequence reads: CASSPWVMNTGELFF. DNA for the CDR3: TGTGCCAGCAGCCCCTGGGTCATGAACACCGGGGAGCTGTTTTTT. The chain carries TRBV7-9 and TRBJ2-2; no reliable D call. The ends were cut back, 5 bases at V and 1 base at J, with 11 bases in the middle. Germline V gene lookup returns CDR1 SEHNR and CDR2 FQNEAQ (reference sequence). The CDR3 sequence is 15 residues long.

The J gene is TRBJ1-5, the V gene TRBV29-1; D possibly corresponds to TRBD1 (5 bases). The V gene's germline CDR1 is SQVTM and CDR2 ANQGSEA. The V end was cut by 4 bases, the J end by 4 bases, with 11 bases between. The CDR3 has 13 residues. CDR3 nucleotides: TGCAGCGTTGGGCAACAGGCGAATCAGCCCCAGCATTTT. Protein: CSVGQQANQPQHF.

This sequence joins TRBV2 and TRBJ2-6, with D unresolved. The V gene's germline CDR1 is SNHLY and CDR2 FYNNEI. Trimming cost V 4 bases and J 2 bases, with 6 bases left between them. The CDR3 is 14 residues long. The DNA of the CDR3 is TGTGCCAGCAGTGCCGTCGCTGGGGCCAACGTCCTGACTTTC. Amino acids: CASSAVAGANVLTF.

The rearrangement uses TRBV5-1 and TRBJ2-6, with D hard to call. V shed 4 bases and J shed 0 bases, with 14 bases lying between them. Germline lookup yields CDR1 SGHRS and CDR2 YFSETQ. The length of the CDR3 is 17 residues. CDR3 coding DNA: TGCGCCAGCAGCGGAACGAGCAGCAGCTCTGGGGCCAACGTCCTGACTTTC. It encodes CASSGTSSSSGANVLTF.

The genes are TRBV21-1 and TRBJ2-5; no DNA check was done on the table's D call, TRBD2. TRBV21-1 is listed as a pseudogene. The CDR3 is 16 residues long. This CDR3 reads CASSEGVAGGLETQYF. The CDR3 DNA reads TGTGCCAGCAGCGAAGGAGTAGCGGGGGGCCTGGAGACCCAGTACTTC.

The chain is built from TRBV27 and TRBJ1-5; D remains ambiguous. Per germline, CDR1 MNHEY and CDR2 SMNVEV (reference sequence). V lost 4 bases to trimming and J lost 5 bases, with 12 bases between them. The CDR3 runs 14 residues. This CDR3 is CASSSAMWYQPQHF. The CDR3 bases are TGTGCCAGCAGTTCCGCGATGTGGTATCAGCCCCAGCATTTT.

This sequence joins TRBV6-1 and TRBJ1-2; D is ambiguous. The CDR3 extends over 15 amino acids. V lost 2 bases and J 3 bases, leaving 13 bases between the germline ends. Germline CDR1 and CDR2: MNHNS and SASEGT. The CDR3 nucleotides are TGTGCCAGCAGTGAAAAGATAGGGCTACACTATGGCTACACCTTC. Its protein product is CASSEKIGLHYGYTF.

The sample holds a few counts of this clone. The chain employs TRBV18 and TRBJ1-1; D remains ambiguous. The germline gives CDR1 KGHSH, CDR2 LQKENI. The CDR3 sequence is 13 residues long. V was cut by 1 base and J by 7 bases, with 10 bases left in between. CDR3 protein: CASSPQTASEAFF. DNA for the CDR3: TGTGCCAGCTCACCACAAACAGCCAGTGAAGCTTTCTTT.